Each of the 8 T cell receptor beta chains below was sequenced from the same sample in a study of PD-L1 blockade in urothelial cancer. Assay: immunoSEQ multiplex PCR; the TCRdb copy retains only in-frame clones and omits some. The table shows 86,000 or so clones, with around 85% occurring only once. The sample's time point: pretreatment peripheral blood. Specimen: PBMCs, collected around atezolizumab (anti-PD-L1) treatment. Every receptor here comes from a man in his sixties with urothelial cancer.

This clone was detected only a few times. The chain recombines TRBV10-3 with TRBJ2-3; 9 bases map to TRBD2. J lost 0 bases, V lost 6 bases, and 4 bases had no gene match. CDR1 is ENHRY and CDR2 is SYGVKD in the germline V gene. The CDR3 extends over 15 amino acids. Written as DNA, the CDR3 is TGTGCCATCAGCCCGACTAGCGGTAGCACAGATACGCAGTATTTT. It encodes CAISPTSGSTDTQYF.

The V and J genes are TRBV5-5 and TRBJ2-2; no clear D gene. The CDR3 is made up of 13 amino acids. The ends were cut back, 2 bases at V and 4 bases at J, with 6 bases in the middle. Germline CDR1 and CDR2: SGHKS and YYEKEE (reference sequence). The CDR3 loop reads CASSLSSTGELFF. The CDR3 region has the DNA TGTGCCAGCAGCTTATCATCCACCGGGGAGCTGTTTTTT. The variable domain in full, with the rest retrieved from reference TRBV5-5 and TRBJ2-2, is DAGVTQSPTHLIKTRGQQVTLRCSPISGHKSVSWYQQVLGQGPQFIFQYYEKEERGRGNFPDRFSARQFPNYSSELNVNALLLGDSALYLCASSLSSTGELFFGEGSRLTVL.

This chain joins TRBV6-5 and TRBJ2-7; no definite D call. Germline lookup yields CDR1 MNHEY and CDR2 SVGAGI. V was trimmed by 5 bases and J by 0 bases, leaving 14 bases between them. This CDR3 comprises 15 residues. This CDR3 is CASSPLEVASYEQYF. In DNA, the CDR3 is TGTGCCAGCAGTCCCCTTGAGGTTGCCTCCTACGAGCAGTACTTC.

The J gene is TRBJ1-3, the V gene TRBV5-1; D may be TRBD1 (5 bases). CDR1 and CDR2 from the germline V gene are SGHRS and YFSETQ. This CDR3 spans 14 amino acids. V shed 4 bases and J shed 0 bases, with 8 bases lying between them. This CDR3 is CASSGQYSGNTIYF. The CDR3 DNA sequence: TGCGCCAGCAGCGGACAATACTCTGGAAACACCATATATTTT.

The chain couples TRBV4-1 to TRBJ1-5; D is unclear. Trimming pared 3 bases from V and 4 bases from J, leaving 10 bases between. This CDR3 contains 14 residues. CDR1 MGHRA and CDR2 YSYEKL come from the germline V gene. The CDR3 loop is CASSHRFGNQPQHF. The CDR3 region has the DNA TGCGCCAGCAGCCACCGGTTCGGGAATCAGCCCCAGCATTTT.

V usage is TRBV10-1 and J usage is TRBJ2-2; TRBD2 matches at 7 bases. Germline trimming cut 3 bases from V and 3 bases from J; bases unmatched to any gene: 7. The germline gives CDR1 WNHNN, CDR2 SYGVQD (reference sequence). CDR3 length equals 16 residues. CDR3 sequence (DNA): TGCGCCAGCAGTGATGGGGGAGGGCCGGACACCGGGGAGCTGTTTTTT. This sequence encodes CASSDGGGPDTGELFF.

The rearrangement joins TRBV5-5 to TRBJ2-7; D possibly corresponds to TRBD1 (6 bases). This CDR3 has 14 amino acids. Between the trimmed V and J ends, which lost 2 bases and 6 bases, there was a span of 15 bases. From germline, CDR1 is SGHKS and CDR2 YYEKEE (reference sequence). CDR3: CASSFSTGQSEQYF. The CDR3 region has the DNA TGTGCCAGCAGCTTTTCTACCGGACAGAGCGAGCAGTACTTC.

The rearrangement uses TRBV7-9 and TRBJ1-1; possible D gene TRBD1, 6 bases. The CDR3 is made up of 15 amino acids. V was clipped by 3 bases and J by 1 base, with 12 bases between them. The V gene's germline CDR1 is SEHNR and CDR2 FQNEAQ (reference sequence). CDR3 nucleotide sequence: TGTGCCAGCAGCTTTATATCAGGGGCGAACACTGAAGCTTTCTTT. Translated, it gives CASSFISGANTEAFF.